The sequence of this TCR beta chain was determined in a study of shared clonotypes between healthy human individuals. For each subset, genomic DNA was distributed in equal portions over several immunoSEQ plates. Sequenced by immunoSEQ multiplex PCR; TCRdb stores in-frame clones only, minus some. This sample has approximately 720,000 clones, with around 72% found just once. Study findings and constraints: Non-shared clonotypes showed lower generation probabilities than clonotypes common to all four donors. Estimated clonotype richness was generally higher in naive than memory subsets.

All donors were Caucasian adults living in Nashville, Tennessee. V was pared by 6 bases and J by 8 bases, with 10 bases between. CDR1 is SGHVS and CDR2 is FQNEAQ in the germline V gene. The CDR3 consists of 12 residues. About this clone: The antigen remains undetermined.

The receptor was derived from a woman aged 30 to 39 in good health. The sequenced sample consisted of memory CD4+ T cells sorted from blood. The subset here: CD45RA-negative fraction. J is TRBJ2-2 and V is TRBV7-8, with D perhaps matching TRBD2 (6 bases). CDR3 region: CASSQGGGELFF. DNA for the CDR3: TGTGCCAGCAGTCAGGGAGGAGGGGAGCTGTTTTTT.